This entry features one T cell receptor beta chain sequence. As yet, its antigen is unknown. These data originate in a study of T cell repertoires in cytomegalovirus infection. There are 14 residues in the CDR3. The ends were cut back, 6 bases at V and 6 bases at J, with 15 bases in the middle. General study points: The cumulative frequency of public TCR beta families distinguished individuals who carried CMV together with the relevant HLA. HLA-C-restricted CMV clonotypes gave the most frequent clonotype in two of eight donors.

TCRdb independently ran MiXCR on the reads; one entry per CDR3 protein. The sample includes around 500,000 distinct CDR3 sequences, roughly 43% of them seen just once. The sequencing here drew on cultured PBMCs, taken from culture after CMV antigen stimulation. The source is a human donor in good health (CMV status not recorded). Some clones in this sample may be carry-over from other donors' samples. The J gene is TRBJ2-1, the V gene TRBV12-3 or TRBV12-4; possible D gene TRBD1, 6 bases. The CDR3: CASRRTVRANEQFF. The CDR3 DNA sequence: TGTGCCAGCAGGCGGACAGTTAGGGCCAATGAGCAGTTCTTC.